This TCR beta chain was retrieved from a study of memory CD4+ T cells and cytomegalovirus serostatus. Overall study: This sample comes from healthy Belgian adults, eight to ten CMV seropositive, 24 seronegative.

Generated by immunoSEQ multiplex PCR, the TCRdb table keeps only in-frame clones and is missing some. There are 80,000 or so clones in the sample; around 78% occur only once, and approximately 2.8% lies in the top ten. The sort gate was single viable CD3+CD4+CD8-CD45RO+ cells for memory CD4+ T cells. CMV serostatus came from serum IgG against pp150, pp28, p38, p52. CD4+ T cells were isolated by positive magnetic selection. The CDR3 is 17 residues long. V shed 1 base and J 5 bases; nucleotides not matched to a gene: 6. Germline loops: CDR1 SGHRS, CDR2 YFSETQ. The sample consisted of memory CD4+ T cells from blood. This sequence was found in an adult in good health and CMV-seropositive. The chain links TRBV5-1 to TRBJ2-3, with 14 bases fitting TRBD2. Here the CDR3 reads CASSLMGLAGVRDTQYF. The DNA for the CDR3 is TGCGCCAGCAGCTTGATGGGACTAGCGGGGGTACGAGATACGCAGTATTTT.